This TCR beta chain was documented in a study of blood T cell repertoires in COVID-19. Study overall: Acute and convalescent COVID-19 specimens originated in the United States, Italy and Spain.

As originally analysed: Reference gene primer amplification in the assay estimated nucleated cell counts. TCRdb's copy holds only in-frame clones and misses some; the assay was immunoSEQ multiplex PCR. V, J and clone size reflect that table, while D and trimming were determined from the DNA. Of hundreds of thousands of clones listed, roughly 89% are singletons. The CDR3 is 13 amino acids. Germline CDR1 and CDR2: DFQATT and SNEGSKA (reference sequence). Deletions cut 3 bases from V and 3 bases from J, with 12 bases between. The sequence was obtained from a man aged 55 to 70 who had recovered from COVID-19. The rearrangement uses TRBV20-1 and TRBJ2-7; the D is unclear. The sequenced material came from peripheral blood. CDR3: CSASGARIYEQYF. In nucleotides, the CDR3 is TGCAGTGCTAGTGGTGCCAGGATCTACGAGCAGTACTTC.